The 28 T cell receptor beta chains reported below all come from one sample, sequenced in a study of T-cell reconstitution after alpha-beta-depleted transplantation in children. TCRbeta library construction was performed incorporating unique molecular identifiers. TCRdb re-analysed the PCR reads in MiXCR, keeping a single row per CDR3 protein. Found here are 530,000 or so distinct CDR3 sequences, about a quarter of them singletons; the top ten hold 35% to 40%. The material sequenced was PBMCs, taken before TCRalphabeta/CD19-depleted stem cell transplant. Receptor source: a boy younger than two with Wiskott-Aldrich syndrome, due to receive a stem cell transplant.

The chain is built from TRBV6-1 and TRBJ1-4, with 7 positions matching TRBD1. The V segment lost 4 bases and the J segment 6 bases; nucleotides outside the gene matches: 8. CDR1 and CDR2 (germline): MNHNS, SASEGT. The CDR3 runs to 15 residues. The chain's CDR3 is CASSGLTGRDEKLFF. For the CDR3, the DNA is TGTGCCAGCAGTGGCCTGACAGGGCGGGATGAAAAACTGTTTTTT.

The V gene is TRBV9, the J gene TRBJ2-1; D uncertain. The CDR3 has 13 amino acids. V was trimmed by 0 bases and J by 6 bases, leaving 7 bases between them. In germline, CDR1 is SGDLS, CDR2 YYNGEE. The CDR3 DNA sequence: TGTGCCAGCAGCGTAGTGGGCGCCAATGAGCAGTTCTTC. This translates into CASSVVGANEQFF.

This rearrangement joins TRBV5-1 to TRBJ2-1, with D possibly matching TRBD1 (6 bases). Germline V gene sequence: CDR1 SGHRS, CDR2 YFSETQ. V gave up 4 bases and J gave up 6 bases, with 20 bases separating them. This CDR3 has 16 amino acids. As DNA, the CDR3 is TGCGCCAGCAGCCCGTCCGGGACACGGGGCCCCAATGAGCAGTTCTTC. Translated, it gives CASSPSGTRGPNEQFF.

This chain connects TRBV20-1 to TRBJ2-2; D possibly uses TRBD1 or TRBD2 (5 bases each). Germline CDR1 reads DFQATT; CDR2 reads SNEGSKA (reference sequence). The CDR3 totals 15 residues. V lost 3 bases, J lost 3 bases, and 14 bases lay in between. The CDR3 nucleotides are TGCAGTGCTAGGGCCTCTGGGGGTTACACCGGGGAGCTGTTTTTT. Translated, it gives CSARASGGYTGELFF.

V and J are TRBV3-1 and TRBJ2-1, with 11 bases fitting TRBD2. The V gene end was trimmed by 3 bases and the J gene end by 0 bases; junction bases not matched to a gene: 7. Germline values: CDR1 LGHDT, CDR2 YNNKEL (reference sequence). The CDR3 has 18 amino acids. In nucleotides, the CDR3 is TGTGCCAGCAGCCATGTATCTAGCGGGAGGAGCTCCTACAATGAGCAGTTCTTC. The encoded protein is CASSHVSSGRSSYNEQFF.

This clonotype was seen more than once but under ten times. The chain is built from TRBV20-1 and TRBJ2-2; 7 bases map to TRBD2. The CDR3 has 15 amino acids. The V segment lost 0 bases and the J segment 6 bases; nucleotides outside the gene matches: 7. The germline CDR1 and CDR2 sequences are DFQATT and SNEGSKA (reference sequence). CDR3 sequence (DNA): TGCAGTGCTAGAGATCGACTAGCCGTGGCCGGGGAGCTGTTTTTT. It translates to CSARDRLAVAGELFF.

In nucleotides, the CDR3 is TGCGCCAGCAGTTCGGCAGAGACCTATGGCTACACCTTC. Amino acid sequence: CASSSAETYGYTF. The chain recombines TRBV5-1 with TRBJ1-2; D is undetermined. Per the germline V gene, CDR1 is SGHRS and CDR2 is YFSETQ. CDR3 length equals 13 residues. V was cut by 5 bases and J by 4 bases, with 12 bases left in between. Full variable domain (rest looked up from reference TRBV5-1 and TRBJ1-2): KAGVTQTPRYLIKTRGQQVTLSCSPISGHRSVSWYQQTPGQGLQFLFEYFSETQRNKGNFPGRFSGRQFSNSRSEMNVSTLELGDSALYLCASSSAETYGYTFGSGTRLTVV.

The chain employs TRBV30 and TRBJ1-1, with TRBD1 matching over 9 bases. V shed 4 bases, J shed 3 bases, and the junction held 12 bases outside the gene matches. This CDR3 is 16 amino acids long. Germline assignment: CDR1 GTSNPN and CDR2 SVGIG (reference sequence). Here the CDR3 reads CAWKGVGTGTHTEAFF. In DNA, the CDR3 is TGTGCCTGGAAGGGGGTCGGGACAGGGACCCACACTGAAGCTTTCTTT.

A few counts support this clonotype. The chain has TRBV15 and TRBJ2-5, with D hard to call. V was pared by 0 bases and J by 4 bases, with 3 bases between. The CDR3 contains 12 residues. From germline, CDR1 is LNHNV and CDR2 YYDKDF (reference sequence). The CDR3 bases are TGTGCCACCAGCAGAGATTTAGAGACCCAGTACTTC. Translation gives CATSRDLETQYF.

This clonotype was found many times. The chain has TRBV7-3 and TRBJ2-6; maybe TRBD1 (6 bases). Germline lookup yields CDR1 SGHTA and CDR2 FQGTGA. This CDR3 has 16 residues. V lost 4 bases and J 0 bases, leaving 10 bases between the germline ends. The CDR3 loop reads CASSYPDSSGANVLTF. For the CDR3, the DNA is TGTGCCAGCAGCTATCCGGACAGCTCTGGGGCCAACGTCCTGACTTTC.

J is TRBJ2-1 and V is TRBV20-1, with unresolved D. Trimming pared 2 bases from V and 0 bases from J, leaving 8 bases between. From germline, CDR1 is DFQATT and CDR2 SNEGSKA (reference sequence). The CDR3 contains 14 residues. CDR3 nucleotide sequence: TGCAGTGCTAGACTGGTAAGCTCCTACAATGAGCAGTTCTTC. Translating it yields CSARLVSSYNEQFF.

This clonotype was seen only a few times. The CDR3 loop is CASSLNKAGHTQYF. As DNA, the CDR3 is TGTGCCAGCAGCTTAAACAAAGCGGGACATACGCAGTATTTT. The chain couples TRBV11-2 to TRBJ2-3, with TRBD2 matching 7 bases. Germline V gene lookup returns CDR1 SGHAT and CDR2 FQNNGV. This CDR3 region has 14 residues. V was clipped by 2 bases and J by 7 bases; unmatched bases: 6.

The chain uses TRBV20-1 and TRBJ2-7; either TRBD1 or TRBD2 may supply D (6 bases each). Germline CDR1 reads DFQATT; CDR2 reads SNEGSKA (reference sequence). The germline V and J ends were trimmed by 0 bases and 5 bases, with 20 bases remaining between them. This CDR3 has 16 amino acids. CDR3 nucleotides: TGCAGTGCTAGAGATAGCCGGGACACCTGGGGGGACGAGCAGTACTTC. This gives the protein CSARDSRDTWGDEQYF.

A few counts support this clonotype. The chain has TRBV6-2 or TRBV6-3 and TRBJ1-1; the D is unclear. V was shortened by 6 bases and J by 1 base, with 15 bases between the two germline ends. The CDR3 totals 15 residues. Germline-derived CDR1 and CDR2 are MNHEY and SVGEGT. The CDR3 DNA reads as TGTGCCAGCAGCCGTCATCTTTACCCGAACACTGAAGCTTTCTTT. This gives the protein CASSRHLYPNTEAFF.

This clonotype was counted a few times. This chain links TRBV5-1 with TRBJ1-1; D is unclear. Looked up from germline, CDR1 is SGHRS and CDR2 is YFSETQ. The CDR3 spans 15 residues. Trimming shortened V by 3 bases and J by 4 bases, and 16 bases separated the two germline ends. CDR3 bases: TGCGCCAGCAGCTGGGGTTTAGGTATTGGCACTGAAGCTTTCTTT. It encodes CASSWGLGIGTEAFF.

This chain joins TRBV20-1 and TRBJ1-2; D not certain. The germline gives CDR1 DFQATT, CDR2 SNEGSKA (reference sequence). This CDR3 region has 13 residues. V was shortened by 0 bases and J by 0 bases, with 5 bases between the two germline ends. The CDR3, as DNA: TGCAGTGCTAGAGACAGGTCTAACTATGGCTACACCTTC. Its translation is CSARDRSNYGYTF.

This clonotype came up a few times. The gene calls are TRBV12-3 or TRBV12-4 and TRBJ2-5; tentatively, D is TRBD2 (7 bases). Trimming took off 2 bases at V and 3 bases at J, with 16 bases between the two ends. The CDR3 is made up of 16 amino acids. The CDR3: CASSLSGGRDKETQYF. DNA of the CDR3: TGTGCCAGCAGTTTATCAGGTGGGAGGGACAAAGAGACCCAGTACTTC.

This clonotype was recorded a few times. The chain links TRBV7-3 to TRBJ1-1, with a possible D match to TRBD1 (5 bases). The CDR3 spans 14 residues. Germline loops: CDR1 SGHTA, CDR2 FQGTGA. Trimming pared 3 bases from V and 2 bases from J, leaving 10 bases between. CDR3 coding DNA: TGTGCCAGCAGCTTCCAGACAGTTAACACTGAAGCTTTCTTT. It translates to CASSFQTVNTEAFF.

Here the CDR3 DNA reads TGTGCCAGCAGTGTCGAGACAGGGAACCACGAGCAGTACTTC. Its translation: CASSVETGNHEQYF. The genes are TRBV2 and TRBJ2-7; 7 bases match TRBD1. V was clipped by 4 bases and J by 5 bases; unmatched bases: 8. CDR3 length equals 14 residues. Germline assignment: CDR1 SNHLY and CDR2 FYNNEI.

The gene calls are TRBV20-1 and TRBJ2-2; the match to TRBD2 covers 7 bases. V shed 0 bases and J 1 base; nucleotides not matched to a gene: 2. This CDR3 comprises 15 residues. Looked up from germline, CDR1 is DFQATT and CDR2 is SNEGSKA (reference sequence). In DNA form, the CDR3 reads TGCAGTGCTAGAGAGGGACTAAAGAACACCGGGGAGCTGTTTTTT. It yields the protein CSAREGLKNTGELFF.

The chain has TRBV20-1 and TRBJ2-7; 11 nucleotides match TRBD2. Germline V gene data show CDR1 as DFQATT and CDR2 as SNEGSKA (reference sequence). V gave up 6 bases and J gave up 2 bases; unmatched junction bases: 3. The length of the CDR3 is 13 residues. The CDR3 sequence: CSATTSGAYEQYF. In nucleotides, the CDR3 is TGCAGTGCCACGACTAGCGGGGCCTACGAGCAGTACTTC.

The chain uses TRBV5-1 and TRBJ2-1, with TRBD2 matching 11 bases. V lost 0 bases to trimming and J lost 9 bases; unmatched junction nucleotides: 5. The germline V gene encodes CDR1 SGHRS and CDR2 YFSETQ. This CDR3 spans 15 amino acids. The CDR3 DNA follows: TGCGCCAGCAGCTTGGCCGCGCTAGCGGGAGGTGAGCAGTTCTTC. Translated, it gives CASSLAALAGGEQFF.

The chain employs TRBV7-9 and TRBJ2-1, with TRBD2 matching 8 bases. Unmatched junction bases numbered 9, after V lost 4 bases and J lost 4 bases. The CDR3 extends over 16 amino acids. Germline assignment: CDR1 SEHNR and CDR2 FQNEAQ (reference sequence). CDR3 in DNA: TGTGCCAGCAGCTCCCCCCTGGCGGGAGGATACAATGAGCAGTTCTTC. Translating gives CASSSPLAGGYNEQFF.

This chain links TRBV7-3 with TRBJ2-1; 8 bases match TRBD1. CDR3 length: 15 amino acids. Trimming removed 2 bases from V and 7 bases from J; junction bases left unmatched: 7. Germline V CDR1 and CDR2: SGHTA, FQGTGA. DNA of the CDR3: TGTGCCAGCAGCTTATTCCCGACAGGGGTTAATGAGCAGTTCTTC. Translating gives CASSLFPTGVNEQFF.

The gene calls are TRBV9 and TRBJ1-6; D possibly corresponds to TRBD1 (6 bases). Trimming left V 3 bases short and J 7 bases short, with 14 bases between. Germline CDR1 SGDLS, CDR2 YYNGEE. The CDR3 loop spans 15 amino acids. This CDR3 is CASSAGTGRNSPLHF. Here the CDR3 DNA reads TGTGCCAGCAGCGCAGGAACAGGGCGGAATTCACCCCTCCACTTT.

For the CDR3, the DNA is TGCAGTGGCTCAGGCCGGGGCAATGAGCAGTTCTTC. Translating gives CSGSGRGNEQFF. The chain joins TRBV20-1 to TRBJ2-1, with D possibly matching TRBD2 (5 bases). Germline CDR1 reads DFQATT; CDR2 reads SNEGSKA (reference sequence). The CDR3 covers 12 residues. Trimming removed 7 bases at V and 6 bases at J, with 13 bases between.

This chain joins TRBV7-2 and TRBJ2-7; D ambiguous. Trimming stripped 2 bases from V and 5 bases from J, with 7 bases between. The CDR3 totals 12 residues. From germline, CDR1 is SGHTA and CDR2 FQGNSA. CDR3 coding DNA: TGTGCCAGCAGCTTATTTTGGGACGAGCAGTACTTC. Translating it yields CASSLFWDEQYF.

This clonotype was seen just once. The rearrangement uses TRBV19 and TRBJ1-5; D gene unclear. Trimming left V 3 bases short and J 7 bases short, with 10 bases between. The germline CDR1 and CDR2 sequences are LNHDA and SQIVND (reference sequence). The CDR3 sequence is 13 residues long. CDR3 sequence (DNA): TGTGCCAGTAGTATGGCCCCGGGCCAGCCCCAGCATTTT. Protein: CASSMAPGQPQHF.